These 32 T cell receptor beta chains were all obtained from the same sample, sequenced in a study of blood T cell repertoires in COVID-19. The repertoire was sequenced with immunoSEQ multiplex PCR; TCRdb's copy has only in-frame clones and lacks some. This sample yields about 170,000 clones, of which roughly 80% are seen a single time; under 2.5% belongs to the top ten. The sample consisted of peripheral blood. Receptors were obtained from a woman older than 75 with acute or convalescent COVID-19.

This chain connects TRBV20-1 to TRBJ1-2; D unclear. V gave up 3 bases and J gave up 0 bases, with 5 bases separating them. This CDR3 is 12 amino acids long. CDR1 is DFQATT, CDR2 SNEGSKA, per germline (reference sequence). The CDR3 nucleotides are TGCAGTGCTAGTGCAGCTAACTATGGCTACACCTTC. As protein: CSASAANYGYTF.

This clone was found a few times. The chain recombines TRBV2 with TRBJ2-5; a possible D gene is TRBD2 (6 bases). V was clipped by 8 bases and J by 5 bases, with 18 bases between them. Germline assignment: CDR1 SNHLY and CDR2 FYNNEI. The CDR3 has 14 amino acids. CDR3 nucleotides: TGTGCCAGCGGGGGACTCCGACTCGGTGAGACCCAGTACTTC. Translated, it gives CASGGLRLGETQYF.

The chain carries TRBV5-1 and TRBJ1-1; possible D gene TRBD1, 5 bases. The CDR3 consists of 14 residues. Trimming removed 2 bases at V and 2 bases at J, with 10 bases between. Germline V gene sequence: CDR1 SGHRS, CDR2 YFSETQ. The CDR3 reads CASSFGTFNTEAFF. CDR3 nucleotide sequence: TGCGCCAGCAGCTTCGGGACTTTTAACACTGAAGCTTTCTTT.

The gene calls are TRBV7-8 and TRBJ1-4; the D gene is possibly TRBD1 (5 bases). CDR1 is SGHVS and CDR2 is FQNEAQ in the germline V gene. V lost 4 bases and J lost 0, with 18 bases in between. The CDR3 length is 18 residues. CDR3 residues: CASSYRLLTAATNEKLFF. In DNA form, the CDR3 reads TGTGCCAGCAGCTACAGGTTGTTGACAGCCGCAACTAATGAAAAACTGTTTTTT.

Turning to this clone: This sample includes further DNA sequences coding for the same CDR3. This chain's CDR3 is CASSLTGGNTEAFF. The CDR3 DNA reads TGCGCCAGCAGCTTAACAGGTGGGAACACTGAAGCTTTCTTT. The V gene is TRBV5-1, the J gene TRBJ1-1, with D maybe TRBD1 (5 bases). The germline gives CDR1 SGHRS, CDR2 YFSETQ. Trimming took 2 bases from V and 1 from J, leaving 9 bases between them. The length of the CDR3 is 14 residues.

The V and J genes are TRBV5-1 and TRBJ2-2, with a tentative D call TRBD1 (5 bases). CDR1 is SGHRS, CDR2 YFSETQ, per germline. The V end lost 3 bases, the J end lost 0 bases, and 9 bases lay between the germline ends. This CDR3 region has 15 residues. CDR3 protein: CASSSTAANTGELFF. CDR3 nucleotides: TGCGCCAGCAGCTCGACAGCCGCGAACACCGGGGAGCTGTTTTTT.

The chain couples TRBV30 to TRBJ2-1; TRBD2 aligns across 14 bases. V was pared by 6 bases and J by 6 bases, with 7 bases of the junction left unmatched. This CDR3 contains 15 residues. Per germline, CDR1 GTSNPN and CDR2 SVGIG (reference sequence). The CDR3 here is CACPRGLAGGNEQFF. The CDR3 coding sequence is TGTGCCTGCCCTCGAGGACTAGCGGGAGGCAATGAGCAGTTCTTC.

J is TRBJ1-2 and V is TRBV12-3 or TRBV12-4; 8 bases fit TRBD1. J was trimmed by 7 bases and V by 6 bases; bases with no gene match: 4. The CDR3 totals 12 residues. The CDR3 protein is CASRQTGGGYTF. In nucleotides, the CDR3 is TGTGCCAGCAGACAAACAGGGGGTGGCTACACCTTC.

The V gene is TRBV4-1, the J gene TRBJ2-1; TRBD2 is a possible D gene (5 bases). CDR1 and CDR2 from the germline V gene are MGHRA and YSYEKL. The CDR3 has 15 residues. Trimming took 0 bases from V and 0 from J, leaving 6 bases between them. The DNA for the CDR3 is TGCGCCAGCAGCCAAGAAGGACTCTCCTACAATGAGCAGTTCTTC. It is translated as CASSQEGLSYNEQFF.

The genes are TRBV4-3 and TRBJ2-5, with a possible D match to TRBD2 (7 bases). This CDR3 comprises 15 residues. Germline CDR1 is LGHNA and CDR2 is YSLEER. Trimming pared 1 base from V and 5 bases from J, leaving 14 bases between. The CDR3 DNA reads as TGCGCCAGCAGCCAAGTTCGGGGGGCAGGGGAGACCCAGTACTTC. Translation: CASSQVRGAGETQYF.

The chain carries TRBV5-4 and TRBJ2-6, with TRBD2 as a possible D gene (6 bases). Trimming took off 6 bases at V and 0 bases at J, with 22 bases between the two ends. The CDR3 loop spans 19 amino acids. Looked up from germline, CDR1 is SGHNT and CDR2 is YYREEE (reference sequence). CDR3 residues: CASTNPGGIRLSGANVLTF. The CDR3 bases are TGTGCCAGCACGAACCCTGGGGGGATACGACTCTCTGGGGCCAACGTCCTGACTTTC.

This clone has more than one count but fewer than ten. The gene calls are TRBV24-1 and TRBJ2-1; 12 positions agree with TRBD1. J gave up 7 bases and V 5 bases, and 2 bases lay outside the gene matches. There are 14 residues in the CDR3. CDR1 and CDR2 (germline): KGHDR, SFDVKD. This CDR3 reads CATSGGQGANEQFF. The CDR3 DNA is TGTGCCACCAGTGGGGGACAGGGGGCAAATGAGCAGTTCTTC.

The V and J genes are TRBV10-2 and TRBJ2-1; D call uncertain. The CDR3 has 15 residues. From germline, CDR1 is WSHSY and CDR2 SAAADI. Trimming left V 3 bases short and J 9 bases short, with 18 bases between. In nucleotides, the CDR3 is TGCGCCAGCAGTGATGGGTCAGCGTTGCCGGTTGAGCAGTTCTTC. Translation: CASSDGSALPVEQFF.

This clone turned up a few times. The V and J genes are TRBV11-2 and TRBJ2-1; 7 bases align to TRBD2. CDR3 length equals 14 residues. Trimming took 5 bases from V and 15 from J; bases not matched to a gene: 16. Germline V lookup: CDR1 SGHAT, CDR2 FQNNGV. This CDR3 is CASSPGTRRGGVFF. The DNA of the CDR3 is TGTGCCAGCAGCCCCGGGACTCGGCGCGGGGGTGTGTTCTTC.

The CDR3 DNA sequence: TGTGCCAGCAGTTTATCGTCAGGGAACAGAAACTATGGCTACACCTTC. Protein: CASSLSSGNRNYGYTF. This chain connects TRBV27 to TRBJ1-2; D is perhaps TRBD1 (5 bases). CDR1 and CDR2 from the germline V gene are MNHEY and SMNVEV (reference sequence). The CDR3 loop spans 16 amino acids. Trimming took off 0 bases at V and 2 bases at J, with 13 bases between the two ends.

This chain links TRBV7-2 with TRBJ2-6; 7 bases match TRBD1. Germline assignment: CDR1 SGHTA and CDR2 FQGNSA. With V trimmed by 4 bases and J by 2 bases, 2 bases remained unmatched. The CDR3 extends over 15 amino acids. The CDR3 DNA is TGTGCCAGCAGCTCAGACAGGGCTGGGGCCAACGTCCTGACTTTC. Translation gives CASSSDRAGANVLTF.

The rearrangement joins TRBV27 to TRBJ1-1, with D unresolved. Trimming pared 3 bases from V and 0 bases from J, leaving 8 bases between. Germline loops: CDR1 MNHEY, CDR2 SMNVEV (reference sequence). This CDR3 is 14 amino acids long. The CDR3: CASSFGLMNTEAFF. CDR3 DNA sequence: TGTGCCAGCAGTTTCGGACTTATGAACACTGAAGCTTTCTTT.

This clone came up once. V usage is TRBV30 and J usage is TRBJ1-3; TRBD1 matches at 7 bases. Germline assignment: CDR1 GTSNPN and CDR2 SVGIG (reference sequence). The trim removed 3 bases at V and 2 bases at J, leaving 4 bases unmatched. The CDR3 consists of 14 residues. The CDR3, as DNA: TGTGCCTGGAGACAGGGGCTAACTGGAAACACCATATATTTT. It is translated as CAWRQGLTGNTIYF.

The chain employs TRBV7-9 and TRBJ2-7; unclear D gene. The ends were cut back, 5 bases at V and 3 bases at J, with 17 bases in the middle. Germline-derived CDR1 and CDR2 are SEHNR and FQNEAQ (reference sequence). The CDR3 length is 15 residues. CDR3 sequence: CASSRLAGKGYEQYF. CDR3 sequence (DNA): TGTGCCAGCAGCCGCCTGGCAGGTAAAGGCTACGAGCAGTACTTC.

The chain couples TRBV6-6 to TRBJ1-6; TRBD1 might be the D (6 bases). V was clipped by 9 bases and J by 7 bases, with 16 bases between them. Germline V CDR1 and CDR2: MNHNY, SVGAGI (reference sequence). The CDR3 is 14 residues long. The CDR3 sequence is CASGDNSGNSPLHF. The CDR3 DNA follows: TGTGCCAGTGGGGACAACTCGGGGAATTCACCCCTCCACTTT.

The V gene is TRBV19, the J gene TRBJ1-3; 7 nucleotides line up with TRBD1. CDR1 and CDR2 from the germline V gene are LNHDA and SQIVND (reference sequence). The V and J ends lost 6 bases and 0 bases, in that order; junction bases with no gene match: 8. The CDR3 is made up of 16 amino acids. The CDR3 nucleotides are TGTGCCAGTAGCAACTTGGGACAGAGCTCTGGAAACACCATATATTTT. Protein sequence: CASSNLGQSSGNTIYF.

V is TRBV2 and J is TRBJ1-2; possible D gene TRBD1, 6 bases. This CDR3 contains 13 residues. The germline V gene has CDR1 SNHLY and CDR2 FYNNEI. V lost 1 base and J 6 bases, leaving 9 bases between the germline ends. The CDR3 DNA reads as TGTGCCAGCAGTGAAGTTGGGGGCCATGGCTACACCTTC. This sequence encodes CASSEVGGHGYTF.

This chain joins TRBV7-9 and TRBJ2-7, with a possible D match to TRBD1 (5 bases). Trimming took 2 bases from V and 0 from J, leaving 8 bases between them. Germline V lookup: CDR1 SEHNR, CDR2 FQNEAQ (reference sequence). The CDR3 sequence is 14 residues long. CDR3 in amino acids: CASSLQGSSYEQYF. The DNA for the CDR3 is TGTGCCAGCAGCTTACAGGGCAGCTCCTACGAGCAGTACTTC.

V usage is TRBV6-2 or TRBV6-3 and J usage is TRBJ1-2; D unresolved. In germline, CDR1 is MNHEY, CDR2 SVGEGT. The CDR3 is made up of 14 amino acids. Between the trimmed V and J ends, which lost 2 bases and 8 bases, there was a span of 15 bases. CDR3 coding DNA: TGTGCCAGCAGTTACATAGTGTCGGGGAAAGGCTACACCTTC. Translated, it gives CASSYIVSGKGYTF.

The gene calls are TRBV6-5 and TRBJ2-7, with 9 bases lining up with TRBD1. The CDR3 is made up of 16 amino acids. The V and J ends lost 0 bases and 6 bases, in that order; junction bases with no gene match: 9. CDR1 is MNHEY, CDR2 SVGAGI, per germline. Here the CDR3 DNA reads TGTGCCAGCAGTTACTCCCGGGGACAGGGAAAGAGCGAGCAGTACTTC. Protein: CASSYSRGQGKSEQYF.

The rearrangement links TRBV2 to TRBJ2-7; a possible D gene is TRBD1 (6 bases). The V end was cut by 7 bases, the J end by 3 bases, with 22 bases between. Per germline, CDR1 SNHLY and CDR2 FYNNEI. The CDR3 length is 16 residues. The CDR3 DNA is TGTGCCAGCAACCTCCCGGTCCCAGGGGCCAACTACGAGCAGTACTTC. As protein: CASNLPVPGANYEQYF. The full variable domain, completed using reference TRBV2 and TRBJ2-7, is EPEVTQTPSHQVTQMGQEVILRCVPISNHLYFYWYRQILGQKVEFLVSFYNNEISEKSEIFDDQFSVERPDGSNFTLKIRSTKLEDSAMYFCASNLPVPGANYEQYFGPGTRLTVT.

CDR3 nucleotides: TGTGCCAGCAGCATCCTACGGGGCAATCAGCCCCAGCATTTT. Protein product: CASSILRGNQPQHF. V gene TRBV11-2 combines with J gene TRBJ1-5, with no clear D. Trimming pared 5 bases from V and 2 bases from J, leaving 10 bases between. CDR1 is SGHAT, CDR2 FQNNGV, per germline. The CDR3 is 14 amino acids.

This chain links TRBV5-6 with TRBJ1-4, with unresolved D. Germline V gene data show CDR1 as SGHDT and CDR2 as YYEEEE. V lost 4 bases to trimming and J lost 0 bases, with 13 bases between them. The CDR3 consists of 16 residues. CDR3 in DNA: TGTGCCAGCAGCCTGGGAGTACTTGCAACTAATGAAAAACTGTTTTTT. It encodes CASSLGVLATNEKLFF.

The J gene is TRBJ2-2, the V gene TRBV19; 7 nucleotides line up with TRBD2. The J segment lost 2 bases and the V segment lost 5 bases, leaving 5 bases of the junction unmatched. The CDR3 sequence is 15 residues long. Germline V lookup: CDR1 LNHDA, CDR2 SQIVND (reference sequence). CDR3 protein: CASSLSGENTGELFF. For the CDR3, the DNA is TGTGCCAGTAGTCTGAGCGGGGAAAACACCGGGGAGCTGTTTTTT.

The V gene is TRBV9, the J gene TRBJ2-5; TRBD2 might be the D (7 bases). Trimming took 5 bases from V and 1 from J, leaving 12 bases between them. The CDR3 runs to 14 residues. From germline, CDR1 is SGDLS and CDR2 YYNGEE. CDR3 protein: CASSIAGAQETQYF. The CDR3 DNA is TGTGCCAGCAGTATTGCGGGGGCCCAAGAGACCCAGTACTTC.

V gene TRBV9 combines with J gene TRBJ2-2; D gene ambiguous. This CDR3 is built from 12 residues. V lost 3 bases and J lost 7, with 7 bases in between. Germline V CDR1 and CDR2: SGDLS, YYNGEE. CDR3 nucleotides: TGTGCCAGCAGCGCCCAGTTCGGGGAGCTGTTTTTT. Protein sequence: CASSAQFGELFF.

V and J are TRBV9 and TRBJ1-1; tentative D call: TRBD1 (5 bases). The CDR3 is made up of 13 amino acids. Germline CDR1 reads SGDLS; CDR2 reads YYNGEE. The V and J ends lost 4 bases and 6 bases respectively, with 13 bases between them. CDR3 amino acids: CASSSSGPPEAFF. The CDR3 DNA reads TGTGCCAGCAGCTCATCAGGGCCCCCTGAAGCTTTCTTT.